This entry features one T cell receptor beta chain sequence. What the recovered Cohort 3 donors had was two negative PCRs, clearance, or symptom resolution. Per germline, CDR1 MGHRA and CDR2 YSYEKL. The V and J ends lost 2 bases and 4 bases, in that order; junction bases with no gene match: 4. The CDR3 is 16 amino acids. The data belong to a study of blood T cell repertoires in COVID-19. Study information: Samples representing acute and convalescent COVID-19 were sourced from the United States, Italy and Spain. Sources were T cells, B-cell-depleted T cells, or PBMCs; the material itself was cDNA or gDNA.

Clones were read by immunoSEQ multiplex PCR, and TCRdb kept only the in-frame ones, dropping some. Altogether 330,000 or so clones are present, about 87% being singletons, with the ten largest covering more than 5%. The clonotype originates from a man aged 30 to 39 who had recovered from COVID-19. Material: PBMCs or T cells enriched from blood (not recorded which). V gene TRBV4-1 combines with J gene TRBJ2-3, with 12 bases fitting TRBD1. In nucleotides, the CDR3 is TGCGCCAGCAGCCAATTTGGGACAGGGGGCGCAGATACGCAGTATTTT. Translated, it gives CASSQFGTGGADTQYF.